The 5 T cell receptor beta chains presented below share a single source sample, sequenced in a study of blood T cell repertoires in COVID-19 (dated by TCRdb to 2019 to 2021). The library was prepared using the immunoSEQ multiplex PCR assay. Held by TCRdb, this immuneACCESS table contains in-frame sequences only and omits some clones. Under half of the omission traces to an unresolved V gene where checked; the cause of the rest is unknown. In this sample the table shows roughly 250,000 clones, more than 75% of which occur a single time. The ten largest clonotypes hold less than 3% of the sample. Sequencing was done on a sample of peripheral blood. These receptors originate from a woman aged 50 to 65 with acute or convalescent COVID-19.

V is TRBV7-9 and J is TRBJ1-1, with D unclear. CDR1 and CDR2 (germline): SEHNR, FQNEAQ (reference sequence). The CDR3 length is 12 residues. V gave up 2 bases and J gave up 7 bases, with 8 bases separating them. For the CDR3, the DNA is TGTGCCAGCAGCTTACTCGTCGGTGAAGCTTTCTTT. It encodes CASSLLVGEAFF. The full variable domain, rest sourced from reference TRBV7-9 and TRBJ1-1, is DTGVSQNPRHKITKRGQNVTFRCDPISEHNRLYWYRQTLGQGPEFLTYFQNEAQLEKSRLLSDRFSAERPKGSFSTLEIQRTEQGDSAMYLCASSLLVGEAFFGQGTRLTVV.

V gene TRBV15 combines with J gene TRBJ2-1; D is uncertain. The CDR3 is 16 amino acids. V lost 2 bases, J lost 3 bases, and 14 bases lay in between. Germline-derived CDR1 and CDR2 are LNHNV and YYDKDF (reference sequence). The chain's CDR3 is CATSRPSGFFYNEQFF. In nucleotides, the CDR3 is TGTGCCACCAGCAGACCTTCCGGGTTCTTCTACAATGAGCAGTTCTTC.

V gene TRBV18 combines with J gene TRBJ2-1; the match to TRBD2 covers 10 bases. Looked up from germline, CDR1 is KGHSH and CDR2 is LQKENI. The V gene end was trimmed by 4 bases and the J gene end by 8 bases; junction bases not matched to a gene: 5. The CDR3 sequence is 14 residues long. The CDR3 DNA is TGTGCCAGCTCACGAGCGGGAGGGATTGATGAGCAGTTCTTC. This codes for CASSRAGGIDEQFF.

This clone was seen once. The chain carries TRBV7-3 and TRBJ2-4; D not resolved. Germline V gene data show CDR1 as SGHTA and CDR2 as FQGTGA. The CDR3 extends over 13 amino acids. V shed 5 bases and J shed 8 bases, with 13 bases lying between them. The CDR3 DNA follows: TGTGCCAGCAGCCCACTTATAGGAGACATTCAGTACTTC. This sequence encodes CASSPLIGDIQYF.

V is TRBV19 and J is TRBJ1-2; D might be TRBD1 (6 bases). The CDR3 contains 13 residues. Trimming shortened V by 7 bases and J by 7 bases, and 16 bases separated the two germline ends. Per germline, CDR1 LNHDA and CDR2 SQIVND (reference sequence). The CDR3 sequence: CASTEQGRGGYTF. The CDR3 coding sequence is TGTGCCAGTACCGAACAGGGAAGAGGTGGCTACACCTTC.